The present TCR beta chain was sequenced within a study of blood T cell repertoires in COVID-19. About the research overall: Spain, Italy and the United States supplied samples that represented acute and convalescent COVID-19. PBMCs, B-cell-depleted T cells, or T cells were the source of the cDNA or gDNA that made up the material.

Authors' data handling: By means of reference gene primer amplification, nucleated cell counts were estimated. Using immunoSEQ multiplex PCR, the repertoire was profiled, and TCRdb retains in-frame clones only, with some absent. Clone size and V and J calls were adopted from that table, with D and trimming inferred from the DNA. The data show roughly 150,000 clones, almost 85% seen once. Germline V gene lookup returns CDR1 SGHTA and CDR2 FQGTGA. Trimming at V came to 5 bases and at J to 8 bases, leaving 12 bases not matched to a gene. This CDR3 contains 15 residues. Material: peripheral blood. V usage is TRBV7-3 and J usage is TRBJ2-1, with 7 bases fitting TRBD1. The clonotype comes from a man aged 50 or older with acute or convalescent COVID-19. The CDR3 bases are TGTGCCAGCAGCCCGGCGACAGGGCTCGGTCATGAGCAGTTCTTC. This translates into CASSPATGLGHEQFF.